The sequence of this TCR beta chain was determined in a study of OX40 agonist ivuxolimab in advanced cancers. Patients with a history of autoimmune disease or on systemic immunosuppression were excluded. Study-level points and caveats: Low clonal expansion, among the lowest seen, marked partial responders at 0.1-3.0 mg/kg.

Sequencing used immunoSEQ multiplex PCR; TCRdb keeps in-frame clones, though not all of them. Of approximately 24,000 clones in the sample, roughly 84% were seen once. With respect to this clone: Its antigen is not known.

There are 13 residues in the CDR3. The germline CDR1 and CDR2 sequences are SNHLY and FYNNEI. With V trimmed by 8 bases and J by 14 bases, 6 bases remained unmatched. The chain has TRBV2 and TRBJ2-1; TRBD2 agrees at 16 bases. The sequencing here drew on CD4+ or CD8+ T cells sorted from blood, taken in a trial of the OX40 agonist ivuxolimab. This sequence was found in an adult with an advanced solid tumor such as melanoma, head and neck, liver or kidney cancer. The CDR3, as DNA: TGTGCCAGCCGGGGACTAGCGGGGGGGCTGGAGTTCTTC. It encodes CASRGLAGGLEFF.